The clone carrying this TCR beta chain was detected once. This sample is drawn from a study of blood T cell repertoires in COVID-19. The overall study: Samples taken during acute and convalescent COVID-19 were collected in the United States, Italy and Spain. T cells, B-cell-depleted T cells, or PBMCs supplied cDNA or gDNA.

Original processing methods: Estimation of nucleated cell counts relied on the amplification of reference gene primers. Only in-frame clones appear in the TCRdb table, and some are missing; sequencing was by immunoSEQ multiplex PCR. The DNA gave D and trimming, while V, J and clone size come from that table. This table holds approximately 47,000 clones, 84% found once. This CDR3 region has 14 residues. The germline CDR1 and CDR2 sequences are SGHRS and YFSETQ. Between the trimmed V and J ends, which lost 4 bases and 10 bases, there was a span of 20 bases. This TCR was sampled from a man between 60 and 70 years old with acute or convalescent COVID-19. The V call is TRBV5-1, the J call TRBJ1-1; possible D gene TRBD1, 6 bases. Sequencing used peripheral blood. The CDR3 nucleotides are TGCGCCAGCAGCCAGAACAGGGATGGGCTTGTAGCTTTCTTT. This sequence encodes CASSQNRDGLVAFF.